One T cell receptor beta chain is described in this entry. Its target is unknown. TCRdb re-called the 5' RACE reads with MiXCR, one entry per CDR3 protein. The sample has more than 650,000 distinct CDR3 sequences; about 10% are singletons. J gave up 4 bases and V 4 bases, and 10 bases lay outside the gene matches. The CDR3 contains 16 residues. Germline loops: CDR1 SGHRS, CDR2 YFSETQ. The source of the sample is a study of CD8 T cells in ankylosing spondylitis. The study's findings and limits: Seemingly characteristic of ankylosing spondylitis blood was a TCR beta motif consisting of eight highly homologous variants. Significant enrichment of disease-linked clones was reportedly seen in matched ankylosing spondylitis synovial fluid.

The V and J genes are TRBV5-1 and TRBJ1-3; 8 nucleotides line up with TRBD1. This sequence was found in a male donor with ankylosing spondylitis. The specimen sequenced was blood, either unsorted or a sorted T cell fraction (not recorded which). The CDR3 spells CASSTHPGGDGNTIYF. Here the CDR3 DNA reads TGCGCCAGCAGCACCCACCCAGGGGGCGACGGAAACACCATATATTTT.